A selection of T cell receptor beta chains follows, all from one sample in a study of blood T cell repertoires in COVID-19. TCRdb's table, derived via immunoSEQ multiplex PCR, lists solely in-frame clones and lacks some. This sample has 35,000 to 45,000 clones, with approximately 91% found just once. The sequenced sample was peripheral blood. All receptors derive from a human donor in a cohort sampled during active COVID-19. Each CDR3 is given with its conserved first and last residue. D genes are given only for firm matches. Only part of the rows carry a size: once, few, many, or a class if the clone is expanded.

TRBV18	TRBJ2-2	NA	TRBD2	CASSPRSSGGPNTGELFF	TGTGCCAGCTCACCACGGTCTAGCGGGGGGCCCAACACCGGGGAGCTGTTTTTT
TRBV4-3	TRBJ2-2	NA	TRBD1	CASSQDRAGGELFF	TGCGCCAGCAGCCAGGACAGGGCCGGCGGGGAGCTGTTTTTT
TRBV12-3/TRBV12-4	TRBJ1-3	NA	NA	CASSLGENTIYF	TGTGCCAGCAGCCTAGGAGAAAACACCATATATTTT
TRBV9	TRBJ2-5	NA	TRBD2	CASSPGTSFPETQYF	TGTGCCAGCAGCCCCGGGACTAGCTTTCCAGAGACCCAGTACTTC
TRBV24-1	TRBJ2-5	NA	TRBD1	CATSDPGQGEETQYF	TGTGCCACCAGTGATCCGGGACAGGGGGAAGAGACCCAGTACTTC
TRBV18	TRBJ2-1	NA	TRBD1	CASSPPTGVYYNEQFF	TGTGCCAGCTCACCCCCGACAGGGGTATACTACAATGAGCAGTTCTTC
TRBV12-3/TRBV12-4	TRBJ2-4	NA	NA	CASSFWETDIQYF	TGTGCCAGCAGTTTCTGGGAGACGGACATTCAGTACTTC
TRBV6-5	TRBJ1-2	once	TRBD1	CASSSGGNGYTF	TGTGCCAGCAGCTCAGGGGGCAATGGCTACACCTTC
TRBV14	TRBJ2-3	NA	NA	CASSHRVLYKDTQYF	TGTGCCAGCAGCCACCGGGTGTTGTATAAAGATACGCAGTATTTT
TRBV7-2	TRBJ2-5	NA	NA	CASSLGARETQYF	TGTGCCAGCAGCTTAGGGGCACGGGAGACCCAGTACTTC
TRBV19	TRBJ2-3	NA	NA	CASTPNPGDDTQYF	TGTGCCAGTACCCCAAACCCAGGGGATGATACGCAGTATTTT
TRBV6-2/TRBV6-3	TRBJ2-7	NA	TRBD2	CASSRISGGPPYEQYF	TGTGCCAGCAGTCGCATTAGCGGGGGCCCCCCTTACGAGCAGTACTTC
TRBV3-1/TRBV3-2	TRBJ1-1	NA	NA	CASSQGVEAFF	TGTGCCAGCAGCCAGGGCGTTGAAGCTTTCTTT
TRBV7-3	TRBJ2-3	NA	NA	CASSFDNQVGANTQYF	TGTGCCAGCAGCTTCGACAACCAAGTAGGGGCAAATACGCAGTATTTT
TRBV29-1	TRBJ2-7	NA	NA	CSVSGHYEQYF	TGCAGCGTCTCGGGACACTACGAGCAGTACTTC
TRBV15	TRBJ2-7	once	NA	CATSAGLNYEQYF	TGTGCCACCAGCGCAGGCTTAAACTACGAGCAGTACTTC
TRBV19	TRBJ2-5	NA	TRBD1	CASSSGQGQETQYF	TGTGCCAGTAGTTCAGGACAGGGACAAGAGACCCAGTACTTC
TRBV10-3	TRBJ2-3	once	TRBD2	CAISAALAGSTDTQYF	TGTGCCATCAGTGCAGCACTAGCGGGGAGCACAGATACGCAGTATTTT
TRBV6-5	TRBJ1-2	NA	NA	CASTWLDSTYGYTF	TGTGCCAGCACCTGGCTGGACAGTACCTATGGCTACACCTTC
TRBV6-2/TRBV6-3	TRBJ2-1	NA	NA	CASSSSRQVQGDEQFF	TGTGCCAGCAGTTCCTCTAGGCAGGTCCAAGGGGATGAGCAGTTCTTC
TRBV18	TRBJ2-1	once	TRBD2	CASSPRAWTSGGRYNEQFF	TGTGCCAGCTCACCACGTGCATGGACTAGCGGGGGCCGCTACAATGAGCAGTTCTTC
TRBV10-3	TRBJ2-2	NA	TRBD1	CAITDGTGEDRATGELFF	TGTGCCATCACCGACGGGACAGGGGAGGATAGGGCCACCGGGGAGCTGTTTTTT
TRBV7-6	TRBJ2-1	once	NA	CASTLQGPTYNEQFF	TGTGCCAGCACCCTCCAGGGCCCCACGTACAATGAGCAGTTCTTC
TRBV9	TRBJ1-3	NA	NA	CASSVASGAGNTIYF	TGTGCCAGCAGCGTAGCATCAGGGGCTGGAAACACCATATATTTT
TRBV6-6	TRBJ2-1	NA	TRBD1	CASRNRGQGNNEQFF	TGTGCCAGCAGAAATCGGGGACAGGGCAACAATGAGCAGTTCTTC
TRBV5-1	TRBJ2-3	NA	NA	CASSLVGGDLDTQYF	TGCGCCAGCAGCTTGGTTGGAGGGGATTTAGATACGCAGTATTTT
TRBV1	TRBJ2-1	NA	NA	CTSRVGGDNEQFF	TGCACCTCACGGGTCGGGGGGGACAATGAGCAGTTCTTC
TRBV5-4	TRBJ2-7	NA	TRBD2	CASSLDRLAGGREQYF	TGTGCCAGCAGCTTGGATCGACTAGCGGGGGGGCGCGAGCAGTACTTC
TRBV27	TRBJ1-1	NA	NA	CASSPKGHLWFF	TGTGCCAGCAGCCCTAAGGGGCATTTGTGGTTCTTT
TRBV10-3	TRBJ1-6	NA	NA	CAISADSNSPLHF	TGTGCCATCAGTGCCGACAGTAATTCACCCCTCCACTTT
TRBV3-1/TRBV3-2	TRBJ2-3	NA	TRBD2	CASSHGAGLAGDTQYF	TGTGCCAGCAGCCATGGGGCGGGACTAGCGGGTGATACGCAGTATTTT
TRBV7-2	TRBJ2-1	NA	NA	CASSLTGREQFF	TGTGCCAGCAGCTTGACAGGGAGGGAGCAGTTCTTC
TRBV3-1/TRBV3-2	TRBJ2-2	NA	TRBD2	CASSHPQTSGGPTGELFF	TGTGCCAGCAGCCACCCTCAGACTAGCGGGGGGCCGACCGGGGAGCTGTTTTTT
TRBV7-9	TRBJ1-1	NA	TRBD1	CASSSQTGSTEAFF	TGTGCCAGCAGCTCCCAGACAGGGAGCACTGAAGCTTTCTTT
TRBV3-1/TRBV3-2	TRBJ2-2	NA	NA	CASSRALRTGELFF	TGTGCCAGCAGCCGGGCCTTGAGAACCGGGGAGCTGTTTTTT
TRBV6-6	TRBJ1-1	NA	NA	CASSQQSPNTEAFF	TGTGCCAGCAGCCAACAGAGTCCGAACACTGAAGCTTTCTTT
TRBV27	TRBJ1-1	NA	NA	CASSLNNGIQAFF	TGTGCCAGCAGTCTTAACAACGGGATACAAGCTTTCTTT
TRBV5-5	TRBJ2-3	NA	TRBD2	CASSLVAGGSTDTQYF	TGTGCCAGCAGCTTGGTTGCGGGGGGTAGCACAGATACGCAGTATTTT
TRBV10-3	TRBJ1-1	once	NA	CAIRLNRELGTEAFF	TGTGCCATCAGACTTAACAGGGAATTGGGCACTGAAGCTTTCTTT
TRBV19	TRBJ1-5	NA	NA	CASRVLSTAGQPQHF	TGTGCCAGTAGGGTGCTTTCGACGGCGGGTCAGCCCCAGCATTTT
TRBV12-3/TRBV12-4	TRBJ1-2	few	TRBD1	CASSGQGLKGYTF	TGTGCCAGCAGCGGACAGGGGCTGAAGGGCTACACCTTC
TRBV28	TRBJ1-3	NA	NA	CASMTGWETHSGNTIYF	TGTGCCAGCATGACAGGTTGGGAGACCCACTCTGGAAACACCATATATTTT
TRBV6-2/TRBV6-3	TRBJ2-7	NA	TRBD1	CASSYDRGNYEQYF	TGTGCCAGCAGTTATGACAGGGGGAACTACGAGCAGTACTTC
TRBV3-1/TRBV3-2	TRBJ1-4	NA	NA	CASSQVAGQKLFF	TGTGCCAGCAGCCAAGTTGCGGGTCAAAAACTGTTTTTT
TRBV2	TRBJ2-2	NA	NA	CASSEEWTPGRELFF	TGTGCCAGCAGTGAAGAATGGACCCCCGGGAGGGAGCTGTTTTTT
TRBV9	TRBJ2-1	NA	TRBD1	CASSFPTGNEADEQFF	TGTGCCAGCAGCTTCCCGACAGGGAACGAAGCGGATGAGCAGTTCTTC
TRBV18	TRBJ1-2	NA	TRBD1	CASSPGGQEIYGYTF	TGTGCCAGCTCACCCGGCGGACAGGAGATATATGGCTACACCTTC
TRBV9	TRBJ1-1	NA	NA	CASSVRPGVTEAFF	TGTGCCAGCAGCGTACGACCAGGGGTCACTGAAGCTTTCTTT
TRBV6-2/TRBV6-3	TRBJ2-6	NA	NA	CASSTGHSGANVLTF	TGTGCCAGCAGTACGGGACACTCTGGGGCCAACGTCCTGACTTTC
TRBV7-3	TRBJ1-4	NA	NA	CASSQTGQLGNEKLFF	TGTGCCAGCAGTCAAACGGGACAACTAGGCAATGAAAAACTGTTTTTT
TRBV12-5	TRBJ1-2	NA	TRBD1	CASGLGQARGYTF	TGTGCTAGTGGTCTAGGACAGGCTCGGGGCTACACCTTC
TRBV7-2	TRBJ2-7	NA	NA	CASSLAFQGSSYEQYF	TGTGCCAGCAGCTTAGCGTTCCAGGGAAGCTCCTACGAGCAGTACTTC
TRBV29-1	TRBJ1-5	NA	NA	CSVLTSVGQPQHF	TGCAGCGTCCTGACATCAGTCGGCCAGCCCCAGCATTTT
TRBV6-5	TRBJ1-3	once	NA	CASSYAGASSGNTIYF	TGTGCCAGCAGTTACGCAGGGGCCTCTTCTGGAAACACCATATATTTT